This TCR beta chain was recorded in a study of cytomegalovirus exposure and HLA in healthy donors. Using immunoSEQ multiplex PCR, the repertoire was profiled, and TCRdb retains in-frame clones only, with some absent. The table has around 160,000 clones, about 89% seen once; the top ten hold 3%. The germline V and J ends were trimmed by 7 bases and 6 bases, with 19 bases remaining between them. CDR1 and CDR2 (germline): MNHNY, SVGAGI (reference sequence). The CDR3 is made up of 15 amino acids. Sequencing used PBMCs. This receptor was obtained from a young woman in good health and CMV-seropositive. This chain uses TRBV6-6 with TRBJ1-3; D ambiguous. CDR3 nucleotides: TGTGCCAGCATCCATGGCCCCGTGGAGCAAAACACCATATATTTT. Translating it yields CASIHGPVEQNTIYF.